Shown below are 15 T cell receptor beta chains from a single sample sequenced in a study of OX40 agonist ivuxolimab in advanced cancers. Produced via immunoSEQ multiplex PCR; TCRdb's table is partial and in-frame only. The sample has tens of thousands of clones, approximately 80% seen once; the top ten hold roughly 34%. Sequencing used CD4+ or CD8+ T cells sorted from blood, obtained in a trial of the OX40 agonist ivuxolimab. All receptors come from an adult with an advanced solid tumor such as melanoma, head and neck, liver or kidney cancer.

The DNA for the CDR3 is TGTGCCAGCAGTTACTCAGTCCTAGGGGAGACCCAGTACTTC. This translates into CASSYSVLGETQYF. The rearrangement uses TRBV6-5 and TRBJ2-5; D gene ambiguous. Trimming took 0 bases from V and 5 from J, leaving 10 bases between them. The CDR3 spans 14 residues. Per germline, CDR1 MNHEY and CDR2 SVGAGI.

This clone was observed a handful of times. V and J are TRBV15 and TRBJ2-3; D is ambiguous. The germline V gene has CDR1 LNHNV and CDR2 YYDKDF (reference sequence). The CDR3 contains 13 residues. The V and J ends lost 1 base and 5 bases respectively, with 7 bases between them. This chain's CDR3 is CATSRVSRDTQYF. The DNA of the CDR3 is TGTGCCACCAGCAGAGTGAGTAGAGATACGCAGTATTTT.

This clone was seen a single time. The CDR3 loop is CASSLGRWGEGNQPQHF. In DNA, the CDR3 is TGTGCCAGCAGCTTAGGACGTTGGGGTGAAGGCAATCAGCCCCAGCATTTT. The chain combines TRBV7-6 with TRBJ1-5; D gene unclear. The CDR3 is 17 amino acids. Germline V gene lookup returns CDR1 SGHVS and CDR2 FNYEAQ. V lost 1 base, J lost 2 bases, and 15 bases lay in between.

The chain employs TRBV7-6 and TRBJ2-3; D is undetermined. CDR1 SGHVS and CDR2 FNYEAQ come from the germline V gene. The V end was cut by 5 bases, the J end by 1 base, with 13 bases between. The CDR3 has 15 amino acids. This chain's CDR3 is CASSQLPRGTDTQYF. CDR3 sequence (DNA): TGTGCCAGCAGCCAACTGCCCCGAGGCACAGATACGCAGTATTTT.

The V and J genes are TRBV25-1 and TRBJ1-2, with D possibly matching TRBD1 (6 bases). Germline CDR1 reads MGHDK; CDR2 reads SYGVNS. The CDR3 is made up of 15 amino acids. V lost 0 bases and J lost 4, with 12 bases in between. The CDR3 sequence: CASSEYSWDTYGYTF. The DNA of the CDR3 is TGTGCCAGCAGTGAATATAGTTGGGACACCTATGGCTACACCTTC.

This chain joins TRBV18 and TRBJ2-7, with D uncertain. From germline, CDR1 is KGHSH and CDR2 LQKENI. Trimming stripped 1 base from V and 2 bases from J, with 15 bases between. This CDR3 spans 16 amino acids. CDR3 loop: CASSPQERGDPYEQYF. For the CDR3, the DNA is TGTGCCAGCTCACCACAAGAGCGAGGCGACCCCTACGAGCAGTACTTC.

The chain employs TRBV5-1 and TRBJ1-1; D perhaps matches TRBD1 (6 bases). V shed 4 bases and J shed 5 bases, with 18 bases lying between them. The germline gives CDR1 SGHRS, CDR2 YFSETQ. The CDR3 totals 15 residues. DNA of the CDR3: TGCGCCAGCAGCAAAACCTCACAGGGTAGAACTGAAGCTTTCTTT. Its translation: CASSKTSQGRTEAFF.

V usage is TRBV6-5 and J usage is TRBJ2-5; 8 positions match TRBD2. Germline V lookup: CDR1 MNHEY, CDR2 SVGAGI. Trimming removed 0 bases from V and 5 bases from J; junction bases left unmatched: 2. CDR3 size: 14 residues. Here the CDR3 reads CASSYSASGETQYF. The CDR3 coding sequence is TGTGCCAGCAGTTACTCCGCTAGCGGGGAGACCCAGTACTTC.

The rearrangement joins TRBV27 to TRBJ2-7; D is ambiguous. Per the germline V gene, CDR1 is MNHEY and CDR2 is SMNVEV (reference sequence). The V end was cut by 8 bases, the J end by 6 bases, with 11 bases between. CDR3 size: 11 residues. The CDR3 DNA is TGTGCCAGCCGCGAGTCTGGCGAGCAGTACTTC. It encodes CASRESGEQYF.

The chain combines TRBV7-9 with TRBJ1-4; 7 bases line up with TRBD1. With 2 bases clipped from V and 8 bases from J, the junction kept 14 bases outside the gene matches. The CDR3 runs to 17 residues. Germline V gene lookup returns CDR1 SEHNR and CDR2 FQNEAQ (reference sequence). The CDR3 coding sequence is TGTGCCAGCAGCTTACCCGCGGTTGACAGGGAGGGAGAAAAACTGTTTTTT. This codes for CASSLPAVDREGEKLFF.

This clone was seen once. CDR3 region: CASSAHTGDNEQFF. The CDR3 DNA reads TGTGCCAGCAGCGCCCATACAGGGGACAATGAGCAGTTCTTC. This chain uses TRBV9 with TRBJ2-1; 7 bases fit TRBD1. The CDR3 is 14 residues long. J was trimmed by 5 bases and V by 3 bases; bases with no gene match: 5. Per germline, CDR1 SGDLS and CDR2 YYNGEE.

The chain is built from TRBV7-6 and TRBJ1-6; 8 bases line up with TRBD1. Unmatched junction bases numbered 7, after V lost 5 bases and J lost 10 bases. The CDR3 totals 14 residues. Looked up from germline, CDR1 is SGHVS and CDR2 is FNYEAQ. The CDR3 bases are TGTGCCAGCAGCCCCACAGGGGGAAGGTCACCCCTCCACTTT. Its translation is CASSPTGGRSPLHF.

The chain is built from TRBV28 and TRBJ2-6; the D gene is possibly TRBD1 (5 bases). Germline V gene sequence: CDR1 MDHEN, CDR2 SYDVKM. The CDR3 has 17 residues. V was clipped by 0 bases and J by 0 bases, with 9 bases between them. CDR3 nucleotide sequence: TGTGCCAGCAGTTTATGGACAGACACCTCTGGGGCCAACGTCCTGACTTTC. It translates to CASSLWTDTSGANVLTF.

Written as DNA, the CDR3 is TGTGCCAGCACCCCAGGGGCACCCCACGAGCAGTACTTC. Translation: CASTPGAPHEQYF. The chain employs TRBV6-1 and TRBJ2-7; TRBD1 might be the D (6 bases). The V end was cut by 7 bases, the J end by 5 bases, with 15 bases between. The CDR3 runs to 13 residues. Germline CDR1 MNHNS, CDR2 SASEGT.

The count of this clone is one. This chain joins TRBV30 and TRBJ1-4; D not resolved. CDR3 length equals 14 residues. V dropped 6 bases and J dropped 0 bases, with 11 bases sitting between them. From germline, CDR1 is GTSNPN and CDR2 SVGIG (reference sequence). For the CDR3, the DNA is TGTGCCTGTACCAAGGGTGCAACTAATGAAAAACTGTTTTTT. Translating it yields CACTKGATNEKLFF.